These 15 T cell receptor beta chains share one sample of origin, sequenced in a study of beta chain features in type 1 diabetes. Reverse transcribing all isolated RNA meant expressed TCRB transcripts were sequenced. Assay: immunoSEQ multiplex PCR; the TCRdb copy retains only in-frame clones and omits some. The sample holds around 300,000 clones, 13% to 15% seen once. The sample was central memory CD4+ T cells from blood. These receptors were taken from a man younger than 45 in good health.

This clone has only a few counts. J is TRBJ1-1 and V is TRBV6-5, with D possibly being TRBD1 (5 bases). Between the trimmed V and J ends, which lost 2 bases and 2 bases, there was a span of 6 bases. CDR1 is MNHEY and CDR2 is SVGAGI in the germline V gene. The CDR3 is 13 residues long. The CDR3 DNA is TGTGCCAGCAGTTACCAGGGAAACACTGAAGCTTTCTTT. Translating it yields CASSYQGNTEAFF.

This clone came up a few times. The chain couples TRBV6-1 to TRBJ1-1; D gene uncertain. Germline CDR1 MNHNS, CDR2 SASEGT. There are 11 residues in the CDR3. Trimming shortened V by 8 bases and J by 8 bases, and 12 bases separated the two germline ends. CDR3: CASRPVGEAFF. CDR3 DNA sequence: TGTGCCAGCCGACCGGTGGGGGAAGCTTTCTTT.

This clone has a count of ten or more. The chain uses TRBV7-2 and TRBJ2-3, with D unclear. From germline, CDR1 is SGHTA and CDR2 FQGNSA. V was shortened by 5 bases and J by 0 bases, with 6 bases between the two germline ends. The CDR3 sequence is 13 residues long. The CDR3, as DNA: TGTGCCAGCAGCGAGCCTAGCACAGATACGCAGTATTTT. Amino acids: CASSEPSTDTQYF.

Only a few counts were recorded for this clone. CDR3 region: CASSLASYRGETQYF. The CDR3 DNA sequence: TGTGCCAGCAGCTTAGCCAGTTATCGAGGGGAGACCCAGTACTTC. The chain has TRBV7-9 and TRBJ2-5; TRBD2 might be the D (5 bases). CDR1 SEHNR and CDR2 FQNEAQ come from the germline V gene (reference sequence). This CDR3 comprises 15 residues. V lost 0 bases and J 5 bases, leaving 13 bases between the germline ends.

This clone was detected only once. CDR3 amino acids: CASSSPPGTGGGGANVLTF. Here the CDR3 DNA reads TGTGCCAGCAGCTCCCCCCCCGGGACAGGGGGCGGTGGGGCCAACGTCCTGACTTTC. The chain couples TRBV7-9 to TRBJ2-6; TRBD1 matches at 12 bases. The germline CDR1 and CDR2 sequences are SEHNR and FQNEAQ (reference sequence). The ends lost 4 bases at V and 3 bases at J; junction bases unmatched: 10. This CDR3 region has 19 residues.

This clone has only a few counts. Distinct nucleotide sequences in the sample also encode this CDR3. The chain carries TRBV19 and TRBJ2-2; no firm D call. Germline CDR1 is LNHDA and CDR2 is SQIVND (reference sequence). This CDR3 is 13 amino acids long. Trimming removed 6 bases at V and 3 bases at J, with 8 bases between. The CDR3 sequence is CASRPLYTGELFF. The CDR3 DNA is TGTGCCAGTAGACCACTATACACCGGGGAGCTGTTTTTT. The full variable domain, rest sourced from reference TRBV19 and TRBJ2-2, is DGGITQSPKYLFRKEGQNVTLSCEQNLNHDAMYWYRQDPGQGLRLIYYSQIVNDFQKGDIAEGYSVSREKKESFPLTVTSAQKNPTAFYLCASRPLYTGELFFGEGSRLTVL.

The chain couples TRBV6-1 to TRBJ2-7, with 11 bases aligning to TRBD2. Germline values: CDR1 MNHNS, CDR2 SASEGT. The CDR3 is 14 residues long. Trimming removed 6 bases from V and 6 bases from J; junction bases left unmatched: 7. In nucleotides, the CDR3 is TGTGCCAGCAGGACTAGCGGGAACTTCCCCGAGCAGTACGTC. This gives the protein CASRTSGNFPEQYV.

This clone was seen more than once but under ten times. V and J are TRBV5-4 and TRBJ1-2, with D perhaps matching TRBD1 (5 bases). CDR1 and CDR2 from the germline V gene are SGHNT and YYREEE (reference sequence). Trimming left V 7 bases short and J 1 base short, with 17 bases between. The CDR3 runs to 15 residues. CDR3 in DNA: TGTGCCAGCCATTCCCAGGGTAGGGTTAACTATGGCTACACCTTC. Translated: CASHSQGRVNYGYTF. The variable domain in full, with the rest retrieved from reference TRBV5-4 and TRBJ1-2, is ETGVTQSPTHLIKTRGQQVTLRCSSQSGHNTVSWYQQALGQGPQFIFQYYREEENGRGNFPPRFSGLQFPNYSSELNVNALELDDSALYLCASHSQGRVNYGYTFGSGTRLTVV.

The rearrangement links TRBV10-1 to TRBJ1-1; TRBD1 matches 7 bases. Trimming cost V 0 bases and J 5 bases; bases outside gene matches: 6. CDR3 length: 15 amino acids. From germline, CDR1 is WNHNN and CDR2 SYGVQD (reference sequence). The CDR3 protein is CASSESGGLGTEAFF. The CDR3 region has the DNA TGCGCCAGCAGTGAGTCAGGGGGCTTGGGGACTGAAGCTTTCTTT.

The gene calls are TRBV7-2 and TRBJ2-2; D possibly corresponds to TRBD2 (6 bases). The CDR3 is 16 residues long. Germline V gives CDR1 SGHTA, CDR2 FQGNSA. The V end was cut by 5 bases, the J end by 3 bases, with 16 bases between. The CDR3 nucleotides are TGTGCCAGCAGCCCTCTAGTGGAGGGGTACACCGGGGAGCTGTTTTTT. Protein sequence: CASSPLVEGYTGELFF.

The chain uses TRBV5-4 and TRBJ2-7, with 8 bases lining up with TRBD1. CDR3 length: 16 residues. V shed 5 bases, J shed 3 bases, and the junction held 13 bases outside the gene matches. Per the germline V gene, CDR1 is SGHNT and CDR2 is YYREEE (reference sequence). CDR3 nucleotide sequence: TGTGCCAGCAGTTTTACACCGGGACAGGCCTACTACGAGCAGTACTTC. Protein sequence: CASSFTPGQAYYEQYF.

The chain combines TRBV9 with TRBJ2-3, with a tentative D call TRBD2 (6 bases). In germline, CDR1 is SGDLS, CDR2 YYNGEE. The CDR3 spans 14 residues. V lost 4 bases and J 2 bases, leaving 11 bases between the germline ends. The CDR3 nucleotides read TGTGCCAGCAGCCTCGGCGGGGCCACAGATACGCAGTATTTT. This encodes CASSLGGATDTQYF.

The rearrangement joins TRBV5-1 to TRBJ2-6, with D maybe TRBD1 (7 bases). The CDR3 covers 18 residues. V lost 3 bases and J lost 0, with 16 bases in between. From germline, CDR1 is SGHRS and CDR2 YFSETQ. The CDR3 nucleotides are TGCGCCAGCAGCTGGGGGGACAGAATTACCTCTGGGGCCAACGTCCTGACTTTC. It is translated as CASSWGDRITSGANVLTF.

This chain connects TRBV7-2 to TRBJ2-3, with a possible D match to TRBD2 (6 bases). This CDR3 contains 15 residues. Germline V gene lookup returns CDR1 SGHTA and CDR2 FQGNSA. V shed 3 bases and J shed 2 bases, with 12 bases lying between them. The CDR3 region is CASSFSGLTTDTQYF. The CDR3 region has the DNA TGTGCCAGCAGCTTTAGCGGACTAACCACAGATACGCAGTATTTT.

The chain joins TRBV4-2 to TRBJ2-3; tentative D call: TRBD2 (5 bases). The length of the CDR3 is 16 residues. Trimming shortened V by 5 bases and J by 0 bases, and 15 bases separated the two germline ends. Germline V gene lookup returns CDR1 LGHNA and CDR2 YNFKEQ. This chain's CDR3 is CASSLSPQRSTDTQYF. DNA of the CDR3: TGTGCCAGCAGCTTAAGCCCCCAGCGGAGCACAGATACGCAGTATTTT.